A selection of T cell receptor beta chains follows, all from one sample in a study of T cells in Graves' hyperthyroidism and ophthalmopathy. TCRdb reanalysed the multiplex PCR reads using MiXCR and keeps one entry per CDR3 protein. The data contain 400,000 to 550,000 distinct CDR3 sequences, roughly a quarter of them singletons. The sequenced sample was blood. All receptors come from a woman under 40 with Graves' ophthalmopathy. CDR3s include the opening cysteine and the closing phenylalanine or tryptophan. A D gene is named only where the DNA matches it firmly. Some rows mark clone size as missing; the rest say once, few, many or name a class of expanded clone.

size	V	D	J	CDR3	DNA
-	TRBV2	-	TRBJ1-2	CASSEGREGYGYTF	TGTGCCAGCAGTGAGGGCAGGGAAGGCTATGGCTACACCTTC
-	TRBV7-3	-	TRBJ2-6	CASSLQVAGANVLTF	TGTGCCAGCAGCCTACAGGTAGCTGGGGCCAACGTCCTGACTTTC
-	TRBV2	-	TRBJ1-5	CASSWVGLNQPQHF	TGTGCCAGCAGTTGGGTAGGCCTTAATCAGCCCCAGCATTTT
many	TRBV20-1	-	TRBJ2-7	CSAVTNSYEQYF	TGCAGTGCCGTGACAAATTCCTACGAGCAGTACTTC
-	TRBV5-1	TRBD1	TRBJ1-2	CASSLGQGKDFGGYTF	TGCGCCAGCAGCTTGGGACAGGGAAAGGATTTTGGTGGCTACACCTTC
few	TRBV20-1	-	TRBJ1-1	CSAKEETEAFF	TGCAGTGCTAAGGAGGAAACTGAAGCTTTCTTT
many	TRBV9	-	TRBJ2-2	CASSPIPQGGGELFF	TGTGCCAGCAGCCCAATCCCTCAGGGAGGTGGGGAGCTGTTTTTT
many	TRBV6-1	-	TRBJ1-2	CASSEWDKYGYTF	TGTGCCAGCAGTGAATGGGACAAATATGGCTACACCTTC
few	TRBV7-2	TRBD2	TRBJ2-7	CASSETSGSPGEQYF	TGTGCCAGCAGCGAGACTAGCGGGAGTCCAGGCGAGCAGTACTTC
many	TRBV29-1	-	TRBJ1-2	CSVGGLNYGYTF	TGCAGCGTTGGGGGCTTAAACTATGGCTACACCTTC
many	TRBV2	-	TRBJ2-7	CASSVGQRLWEQYF	TGTGCCAGCAGTGTGGGACAACGCCTATGGGAGCAGTACTTC
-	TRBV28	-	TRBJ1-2	CASKIPQNPYGYTF	TGTGCCAGCAAAATCCCACAGAATCCCTATGGCTACACCTTC
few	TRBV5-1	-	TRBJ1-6	CASSLGNSGDNSPLHF	TGCGCCAGCAGCTTGGGGAACTCAGGGGACAATTCACCCCTCCACTTT
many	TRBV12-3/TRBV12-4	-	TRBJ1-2	CASSLWEEDRLYGYTF	TGTGCCAGCAGTTTATGGGAGGAGGACAGACTCTATGGCTACACCTTC
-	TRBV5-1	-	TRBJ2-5	CASRESGASETQYF	TGCGCCAGCAGGGAGTCAGGGGCGAGCGAGACCCAGTACTTC
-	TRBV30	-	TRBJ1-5	CAWSRGTDQPQHF	TGTGCCTGGAGTAGAGGGACGGACCAGCCCCAGCATTTT
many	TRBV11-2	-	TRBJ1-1	CASSTIPGHRNTEAFF	TGTGCCAGCAGCACCATCCCGGGGCACAGGAACACTGAAGCTTTCTTT
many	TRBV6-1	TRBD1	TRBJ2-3	CASRTQGAGTDTQYF	TGTGCCAGCAGGACACAGGGGGCTGGGACAGATACGCAGTATTTT
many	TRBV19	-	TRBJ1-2	CASSIQVPPDF	TGTGCCAGTAGTATCCAGGTTCCACCAGACTTC
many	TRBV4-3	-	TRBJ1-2	CASSQDFTANYGYTF	TGCGCCAGCAGCCAAGATTTTACCGCTAACTATGGCTACACCTTC
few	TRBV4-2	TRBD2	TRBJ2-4	CASSQRLASESVGGNIQYF	TGTGCCAGCAGCCAGAGACTAGCATCGGAGTCGGTCGGCGGAAACATTCAGTACTTC
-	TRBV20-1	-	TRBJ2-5	CSAREGPPAGETQYF	TGCAGTGCTAGAGAGGGACCTCCCGCGGGAGAGACCCAGTACTTC
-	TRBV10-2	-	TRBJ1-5	CASSERGEGLNQPQHF	TGCGCCAGCAGTGAACGTGGCGAGGGTTTAAATCAGCCCCAGCATTTT
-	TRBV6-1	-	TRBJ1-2	CAAMEYGYTF	TGTGCAGCAATGGAGTATGGCTACACCTTC
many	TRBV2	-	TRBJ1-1	CAMPRAGKNTEAFF	TGTGCCATGCCGCGGGCAGGGAAGAACACTGAAGCTTTCTTT
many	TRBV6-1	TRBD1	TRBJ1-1	CASSEDGHRGYTEAFF	TGTGCCAGCAGTGAGGATGGGCACAGGGGATACACTGAAGCTTTCTTT
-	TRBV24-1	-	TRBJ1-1	CATSATPIDGGAFF	TGTGCCACCAGTGCCACTCCGATCGACGGCGGAGCTTTCTTT
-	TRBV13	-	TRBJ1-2	CASSLSWTTNYGYTF	TGTGCCAGCAGCCTCAGCTGGACAACTAACTATGGCTACACCTTC
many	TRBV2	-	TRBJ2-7	CASSIAGWGEQYF	TGTGCCAGCAGTATCGCGGGGTGGGGCGAGCAGTACTTC
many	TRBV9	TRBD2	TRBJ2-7	CASSPRLAGGIHEQYF	TGTGCCAGCAGCCCCCGACTAGCGGGGGGTATCCACGAGCAGTACTTC
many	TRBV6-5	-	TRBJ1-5	CASSYSRSNQPQHF	TGTGCCAGCAGTTACTCGAGGAGCAATCAGCCCCAGCATTTT
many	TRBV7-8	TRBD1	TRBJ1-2	CASSLGSRGLYGYTF	TGTGCCAGCAGCTTAGGGAGTAGGGGGCTCTATGGCTACACCTTC
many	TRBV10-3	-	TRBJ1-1	CAISESGGRGTEAFF	TGTGCCATCAGTGAGTCCGGAGGGAGGGGCACTGAAGCTTTCTTT
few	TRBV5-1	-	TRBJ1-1	CASSQMGAPPRAFF	TGCGCCAGCAGCCAGATGGGGGCTCCCCCAAGAGCTTTCTTT
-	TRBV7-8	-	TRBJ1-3	CASSLERGGKAGNTIYF	TGTGCCAGCAGCTTAGAGCGAGGGGGGAAAGCAGGAAACACCATATATTTT
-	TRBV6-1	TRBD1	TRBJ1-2	CASSESWDSGYTF	TGTGCCAGCAGTGAATCTTGGGACAGTGGCTACACCTTC
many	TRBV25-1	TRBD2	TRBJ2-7	CASSVDSSGFYEQYF	TGTGCCAGCAGTGTGGATTCTAGCGGCTTTTACGAGCAGTACTTC
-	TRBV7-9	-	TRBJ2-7	CASSLKGFGHEQYF	TGTGCCAGCAGCTTAAAGGGTTTTGGGCACGAGCAGTACTTC
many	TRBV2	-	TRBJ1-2	CASSDEPTAYGYTF	TGTGCCAGCAGTGACGAGCCTACAGCCTATGGCTACACCTTC
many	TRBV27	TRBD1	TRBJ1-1	CASSPRTGDMNTEAFF	TGTGCCAGCAGCCCCCGGACAGGAGACATGAACACTGAAGCTTTCTTT
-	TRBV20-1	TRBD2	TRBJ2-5	CSARDLGGLETKYF	TGCAGTGCTAGAGATCTGGGGGGGTTGGAGACCAAGTACTTC
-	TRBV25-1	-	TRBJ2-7	CASSFEGRARQYF	TGTGCCAGCAGCTTTGAGGGAAGAGCCCGGCAGTACTTC
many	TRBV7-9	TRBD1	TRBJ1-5	CASSSQGGPNQPQHF	TGTGCCAGCAGCTCGCAAGGGGGCCCTAATCAGCCCCAGCATTTT
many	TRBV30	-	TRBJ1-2	CAWSPGLGFSYTF	TGTGCCTGGAGTCCGGGACTGGGTTTTTCCTACACCTTC
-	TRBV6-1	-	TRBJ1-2	CASRPSENYGYTF	TGTGCCAGCAGGCCTTCCGAGAATTATGGCTACACCTTC
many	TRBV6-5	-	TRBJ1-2	CASTSGEVGYIF	TGTGCCAGCACCTCAGGGGAGGTTGGCTACATCTTC
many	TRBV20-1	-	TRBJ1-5	CSAGRTPVGISNQPQHF	TGCAGTGCTGGGAGGACACCCGTGGGCATTAGCAATCAGCCCCAGCATTTT
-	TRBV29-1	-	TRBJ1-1	CSVEDWGLNTEAFF	TGCAGCGTTGAAGATTGGGGACTGAACACTGAAGCTTTCTTT
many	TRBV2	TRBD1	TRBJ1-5	CASSGTGVEYNQPQHF	TGTGCCAGCAGTGGAACAGGGGTGGAGTACAATCAGCCCCAGCATTTT
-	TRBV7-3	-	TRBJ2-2	CASSAINTGELFF	TGTGCCAGCAGCGCTATAAACACCGGGGAGCTGTTTTTT
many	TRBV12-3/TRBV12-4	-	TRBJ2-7	CASSFETPSSYEQYF	TGTGCCAGCAGTTTCGAGACCCCAAGCTCCTACGAGCAGTACTTC
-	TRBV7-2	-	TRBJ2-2	CASSFLSRGAGELFF	TGTGCCAGCAGCTTCCTATCTAGGGGCGCCGGGGAGCTGTTTTTT
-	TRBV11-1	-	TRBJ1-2	CASSYGQNDYGCTF	TGTGCCAGCAGCTATGGACAGAATGACTATGGCTGCACCTTC
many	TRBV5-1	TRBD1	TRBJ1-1	CASSVQGAAGTEAFF	TGCGCCAGCAGCGTTCAGGGGGCCGCGGGTACTGAAGCTTTCTTT
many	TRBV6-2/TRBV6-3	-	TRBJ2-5	CASSPEDIETQYF	TGTGCCAGCAGCCCCGAGGATATAGAGACCCAGTACTTC
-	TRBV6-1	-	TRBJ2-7	CASSPRQAILPYEQYF	TGTGCCAGCAGTCCGCGACAGGCTATTCTTCCCTACGAGCAGTACTTC
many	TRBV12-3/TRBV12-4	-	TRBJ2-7	CASSLVGGHYEQYF	TGTGCCAGCAGTTTAGTGGGGGGGCATTACGAGCAGTACTTC
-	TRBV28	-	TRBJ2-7	CASSWGLVYEQYF	TGTGCCAGCAGCTGGGGTCTAGTCTACGAGCAGTACTTC
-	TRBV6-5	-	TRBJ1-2	CASSYSTVANYGYTF	TGTGCCAGCAGTTACTCGACCGTAGCTAACTATGGCTACACCTTC
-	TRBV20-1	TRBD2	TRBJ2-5	CSAPGRGTETQYF	TGCAGTGCTCCCGGGAGGGGCACGGAGACCCAGTACTTC